The 10 T cell receptor beta chains given below trace back to one sample, sequenced in a study of cytomegalovirus exposure and HLA in healthy donors. PCR amplification relied on 60 Vbeta primers (plus 13 Jbeta primers). The method was immunoSEQ multiplex PCR; TCRdb's version includes in-frame clones alone and lacks a portion of them. The data contain around 150,000 clones, 79% of them singletons. Sequencing used PBMCs. Receptor source: a man aged 50 to 59 in good health and CMV-seropositive.

The J gene is TRBJ1-1, the V gene TRBV10-3, with D unresolved. Per germline, CDR1 ENHRY and CDR2 SYGVKD. The ends were cut back, 11 bases at V and 3 bases at J, with 16 bases in the middle. This CDR3 contains 13 residues. CDR3 region: CAARSSLDTEAFF. CDR3 coding DNA: TGTGCCGCGCGGTCCAGCTTAGACACTGAAGCTTTCTTT.

In DNA form, the CDR3 reads TGCGCCAGCAGCCCAAACAGGGGTGTTAACACTGAAGCTTTCTTT. Protein product: CASSPNRGVNTEAFF. The chain recombines TRBV5-1 with TRBJ1-1; 7 positions match TRBD1. CDR3 size: 15 residues. Trimming took 4 bases from V and 2 from J; bases not matched to a gene: 8. CDR1 is SGHRS and CDR2 is YFSETQ in the germline V gene.

J is TRBJ2-3 and V is TRBV6-6, with a tentative D call TRBD2 (7 bases). The V gene lost 2 bases and the J gene lost 3 bases, with 12 bases spanning the gap. This CDR3 comprises 15 residues. Germline V gene data show CDR1 as MNHNY and CDR2 as SVGAGI (reference sequence). The DNA of the CDR3 is TGTGCCAGCAGTTACCCAGGGGAGGGAACAGATACGCAGTATTTT. The encoded protein is CASSYPGEGTDTQYF.

J is TRBJ1-4 and V is TRBV27, with D possibly being TRBD1 (5 bases). V was trimmed by 5 bases and J by 8 bases, leaving 21 bases between them. This CDR3 is 16 amino acids long. CDR1 MNHEY and CDR2 SMNVEV come from the germline V gene (reference sequence). The chain's CDR3 is CASSPPGLTEGEKLFF. For the CDR3, the DNA is TGTGCCAGCAGTCCCCCTGGCCTTACGGAGGGGGAAAAACTGTTTTTT.

The chain is built from TRBV4-1 and TRBJ1-5; D unclear. Germline loops: CDR1 MGHRA, CDR2 YSYEKL. V shed 5 bases and J shed 0 bases, with 8 bases lying between them. The length of the CDR3 is 14 residues. In DNA form, the CDR3 reads TGCGCCAGCAGCGCACGACTTAGCAATCAGCCCCAGCATTTT. The encoded protein is CASSARLSNQPQHF.

The V gene is TRBV7-9, the J gene TRBJ2-2; maybe TRBD1 (6 bases). Trimming pared 4 bases from V and 3 bases from J, leaving 12 bases between. In germline, CDR1 is SEHNR, CDR2 FQNEAQ (reference sequence). The CDR3 is made up of 15 amino acids. CDR3 sequence reads: CASSSGDKDTGELFF. The CDR3 region has the DNA TGTGCCAGCAGCTCCGGGGACAAAGACACCGGGGAGCTGTTTTTT.

This clone has a single count. The CDR3 protein is CSVREREHTDTQYF. CDR3 in DNA: TGCAGCGTTAGGGAGAGAGAGCACACAGATACGCAGTATTTT. This chain links TRBV29-1 with TRBJ2-3; a weak D match, TRBD2 (5 bases). The ends were cut back, 5 bases at V and 2 bases at J, with 14 bases in the middle. Per germline, CDR1 SQVTM and CDR2 ANQGSEA. This CDR3 is 14 amino acids long.

The rearrangement links TRBV7-8 to TRBJ2-7; 10 positions agree with TRBD2. This CDR3 is built from 15 residues. J lost 1 base, V lost 5 bases, and 5 bases had no gene match. Germline CDR1 reads SGHVS; CDR2 reads FQNEAQ. CDR3 amino acids: CASSQVSGRSYEQYF. The DNA of the CDR3 is TGTGCCAGCAGCCAAGTTAGCGGGAGGTCCTACGAGCAGTACTTC.

The rearrangement joins TRBV19 to TRBJ2-3, with a tentative D call TRBD1 (5 bases). The CDR3 length is 14 residues. Germline CDR1 LNHDA, CDR2 SQIVND (reference sequence). Trimming removed 3 bases from V and 0 bases from J, with 7 bases in between. The CDR3 region has the DNA TGTGCCAGTAGTATTAGGGGCAGCACAGATACGCAGTATTTT. Protein sequence: CASSIRGSTDTQYF. The full variable domain, with the rest looked up from reference TRBV19 and TRBJ2-3, is DGGITQSPKYLFRKEGQNVTLSCEQNLNHDAMYWYRQDPGQGLRLIYYSQIVNDFQKGDIAEGYSVSREKKESFPLTVTSAQKNPTAFYLCASSIRGSTDTQYFGPGTRLTVL.

The genes are TRBV5-1 and TRBJ2-5, with 11 bases lining up with TRBD2. CDR3 length: 16 residues. The V segment lost 4 bases and the J segment 5 bases; nucleotides outside the gene matches: 10. The V gene's germline CDR1 is SGHRS and CDR2 YFSETQ. CDR3 bases: TGCGCCAGCAGCCGGGAAACTAGCGGGAGCGGTGAGACCCAGTACTTC. Its translation is CASSRETSGSGETQYF.